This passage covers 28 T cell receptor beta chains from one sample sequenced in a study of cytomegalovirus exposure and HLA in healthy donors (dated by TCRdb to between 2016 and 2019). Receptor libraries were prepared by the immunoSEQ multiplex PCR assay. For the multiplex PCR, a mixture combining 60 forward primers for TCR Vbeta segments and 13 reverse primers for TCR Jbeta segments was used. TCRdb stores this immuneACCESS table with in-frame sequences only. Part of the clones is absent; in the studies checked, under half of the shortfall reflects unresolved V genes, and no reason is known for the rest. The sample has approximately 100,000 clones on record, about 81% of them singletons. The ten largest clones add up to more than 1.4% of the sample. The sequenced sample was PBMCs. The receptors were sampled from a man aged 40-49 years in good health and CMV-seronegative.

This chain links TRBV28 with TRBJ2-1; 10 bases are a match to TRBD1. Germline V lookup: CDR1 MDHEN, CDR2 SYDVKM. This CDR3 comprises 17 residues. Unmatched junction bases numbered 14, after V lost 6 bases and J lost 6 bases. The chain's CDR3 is CASSPLPGQGIANEQFF. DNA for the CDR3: TGTGCCAGCAGCCCTTTACCGGGACAGGGGATCGCCAATGAGCAGTTCTTC.

The CDR3 spells CASSPHQFYEQYF. CDR3 DNA: TGTGCCAGCAGCCCGCATCAGTTCTACGAGCAGTACTTC. The chain recombines TRBV14 with TRBJ2-7; D not certain. Germline V gene data show CDR1 as SGHDN and CDR2 as FVKESK. Trimming removed 4 bases at V and 3 bases at J, with 10 bases between. There are 13 residues in the CDR3. Complete variable domain (other parts from reference TRBV14 and TRBJ2-7): EAGVTQFPSHSVIEKGQTVTLRCDPISGHDNLYWYRRVMGKEIKFLLHFVKESKQDESGMPNNRFLAERTGGTYSTLKVQPAELEDSGVYFCASSPHQFYEQYFGPGTRLTVT.

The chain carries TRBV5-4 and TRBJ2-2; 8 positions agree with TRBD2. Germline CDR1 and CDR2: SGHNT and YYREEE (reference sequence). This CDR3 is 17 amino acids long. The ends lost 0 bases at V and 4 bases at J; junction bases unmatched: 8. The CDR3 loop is CASSLVRGGGPTGELFF. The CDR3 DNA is TGTGCCAGCAGCTTGGTTAGGGGCGGGGGGCCCACCGGGGAGCTGTTTTTT.

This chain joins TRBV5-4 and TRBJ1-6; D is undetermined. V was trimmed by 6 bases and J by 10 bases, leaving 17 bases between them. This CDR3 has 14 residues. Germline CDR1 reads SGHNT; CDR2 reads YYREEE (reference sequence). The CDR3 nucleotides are TGTGCCAGCACCCCAGAGGCAAATGGATCACCCCTCCACTTT. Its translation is CASTPEANGSPLHF.

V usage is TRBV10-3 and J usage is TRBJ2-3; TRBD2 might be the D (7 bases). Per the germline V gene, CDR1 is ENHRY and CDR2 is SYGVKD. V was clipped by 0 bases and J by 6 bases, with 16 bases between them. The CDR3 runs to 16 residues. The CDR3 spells CAISESSAGAGDTQYF. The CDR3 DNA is TGTGCCATCAGTGAGTCGAGTGCGGGGGCGGGGGATACGCAGTATTTT.

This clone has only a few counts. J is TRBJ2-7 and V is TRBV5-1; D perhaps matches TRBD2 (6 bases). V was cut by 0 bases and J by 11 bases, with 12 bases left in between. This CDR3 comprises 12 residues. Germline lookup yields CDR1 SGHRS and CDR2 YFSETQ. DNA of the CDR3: TGCGCCAGCAGCTTGGCCGGGGGATTCGAGTACTTC. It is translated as CASSLAGGFEYF.

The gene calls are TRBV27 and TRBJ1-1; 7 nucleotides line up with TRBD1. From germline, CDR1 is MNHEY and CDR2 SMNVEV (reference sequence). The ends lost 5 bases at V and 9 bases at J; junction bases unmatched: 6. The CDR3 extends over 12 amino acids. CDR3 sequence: CASSASGGQAFF. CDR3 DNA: TGTGCCAGCAGTGCCTCAGGGGGACAAGCTTTCTTT.

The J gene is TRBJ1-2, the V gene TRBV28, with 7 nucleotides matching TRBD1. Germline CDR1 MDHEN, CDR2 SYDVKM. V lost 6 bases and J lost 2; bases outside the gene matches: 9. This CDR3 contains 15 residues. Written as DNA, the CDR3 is TGTGCCAGCAGCAAGGCCGGGACAGAAAACTATGGCTACACCTTC. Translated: CASSKAGTENYGYTF.

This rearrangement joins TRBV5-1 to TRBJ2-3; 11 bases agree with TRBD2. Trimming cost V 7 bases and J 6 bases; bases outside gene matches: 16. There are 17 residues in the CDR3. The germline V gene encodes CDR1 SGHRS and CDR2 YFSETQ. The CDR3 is CASGSLVSGGAGDTQYF. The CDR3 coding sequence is TGCGCCAGCGGCTCCCTTGTTAGCGGGGGGGCCGGGGATACGCAGTATTTT.

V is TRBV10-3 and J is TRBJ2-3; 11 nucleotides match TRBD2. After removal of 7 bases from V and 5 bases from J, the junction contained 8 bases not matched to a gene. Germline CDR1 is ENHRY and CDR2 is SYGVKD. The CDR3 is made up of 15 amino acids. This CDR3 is CAITGVAGGIDTQYF. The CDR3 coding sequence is TGTGCCATCACCGGGGTAGCGGGGGGGATAGATACGCAGTATTTT.

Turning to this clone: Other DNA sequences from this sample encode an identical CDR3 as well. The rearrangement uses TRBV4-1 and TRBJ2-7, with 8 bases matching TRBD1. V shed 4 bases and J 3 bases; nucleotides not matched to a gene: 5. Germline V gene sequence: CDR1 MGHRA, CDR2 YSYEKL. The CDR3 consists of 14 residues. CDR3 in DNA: TGCGCCAGCAGCCGGAACAGGGGGATCTACGAGCAGTACTTC. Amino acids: CASSRNRGIYEQYF.

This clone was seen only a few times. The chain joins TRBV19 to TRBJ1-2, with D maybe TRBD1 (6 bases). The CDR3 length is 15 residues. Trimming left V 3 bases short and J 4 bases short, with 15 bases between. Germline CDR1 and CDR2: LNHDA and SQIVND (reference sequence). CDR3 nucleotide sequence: TGTGCCAGTAGTATCTTGAGACAGGCGGCCTATGGCTACACCTTC. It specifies CASSILRQAAYGYTF.

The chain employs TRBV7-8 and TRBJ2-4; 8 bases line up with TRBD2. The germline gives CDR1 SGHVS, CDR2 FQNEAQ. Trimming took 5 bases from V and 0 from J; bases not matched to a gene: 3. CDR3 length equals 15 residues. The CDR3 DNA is TGTGCCAGCAGCGGACTAGCCCTAGCCAAAAACATTCAGTACTTC. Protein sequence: CASSGLALAKNIQYF.

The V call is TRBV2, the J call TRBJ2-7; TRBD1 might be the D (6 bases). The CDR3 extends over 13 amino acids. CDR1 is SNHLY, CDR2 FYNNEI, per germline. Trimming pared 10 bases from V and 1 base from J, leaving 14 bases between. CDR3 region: CAKRTAESYEQYF. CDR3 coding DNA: TGTGCCAAAAGGACAGCGGAATCCTACGAGCAGTACTTC.

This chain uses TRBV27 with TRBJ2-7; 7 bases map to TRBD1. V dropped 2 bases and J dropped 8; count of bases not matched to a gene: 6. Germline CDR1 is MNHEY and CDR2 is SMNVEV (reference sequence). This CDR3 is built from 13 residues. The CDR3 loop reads CASSLTQGWQQYF. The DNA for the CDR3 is TGTGCCAGCAGTTTAACACAGGGGTGGCAGCAGTACTTC.

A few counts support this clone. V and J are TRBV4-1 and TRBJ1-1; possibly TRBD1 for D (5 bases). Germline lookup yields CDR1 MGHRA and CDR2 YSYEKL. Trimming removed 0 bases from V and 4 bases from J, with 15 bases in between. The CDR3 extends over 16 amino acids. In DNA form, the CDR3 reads TGCGCCAGCAGCCAAGACTTGGCCCTCGGGGGCACTGAAGCTTTCTTT. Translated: CASSQDLALGGTEAFF.

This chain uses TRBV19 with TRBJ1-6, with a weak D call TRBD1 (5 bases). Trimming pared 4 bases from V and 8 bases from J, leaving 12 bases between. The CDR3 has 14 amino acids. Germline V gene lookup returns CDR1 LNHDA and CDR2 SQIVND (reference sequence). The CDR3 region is CASSNDRSYSPLHF. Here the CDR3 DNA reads TGTGCCAGTAGTAACGACAGATCTTATTCACCCCTCCACTTT.

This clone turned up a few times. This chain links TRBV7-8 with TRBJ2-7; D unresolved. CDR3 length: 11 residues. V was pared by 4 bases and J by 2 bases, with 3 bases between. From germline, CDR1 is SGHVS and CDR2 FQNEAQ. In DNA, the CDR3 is TGTGCCAGCAGCTCTACCTACGAGCAGTACTTC. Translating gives CASSSTYEQYF. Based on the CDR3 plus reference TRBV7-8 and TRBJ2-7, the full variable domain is GAGVSQSPRYKVAKRGQDVALRCDPISGHVSLFWYQQALGQGPEFLTYFQNEAQLDKSGLPSDRFFAERPEGSVSTLKIQRTQQEDSAVYLCASSSTYEQYFGPGTRLTVT.

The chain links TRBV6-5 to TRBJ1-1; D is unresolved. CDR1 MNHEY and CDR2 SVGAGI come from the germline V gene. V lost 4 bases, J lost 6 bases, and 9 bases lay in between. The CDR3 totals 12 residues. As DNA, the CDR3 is TGTGCCAGCAGTTCGGTTGAGGCTGAAGCTTTCTTT. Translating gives CASSSVEAEAFF.

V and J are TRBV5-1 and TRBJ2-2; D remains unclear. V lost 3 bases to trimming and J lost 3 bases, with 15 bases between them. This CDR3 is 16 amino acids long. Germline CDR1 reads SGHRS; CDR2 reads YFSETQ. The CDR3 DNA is TGCGCCAGCAGCTCTGGGCAGGCCAGGTACACCGGGGAGCTGTTTTTT. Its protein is CASSSGQARYTGELFF.

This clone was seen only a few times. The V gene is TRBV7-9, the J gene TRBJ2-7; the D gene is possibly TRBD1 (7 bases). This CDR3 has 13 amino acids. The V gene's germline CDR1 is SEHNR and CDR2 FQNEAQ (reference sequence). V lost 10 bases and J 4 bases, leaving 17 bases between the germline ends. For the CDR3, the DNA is TGTGCCATCCAGGGGGGAAACGGGTACGAGCAGTACTTC. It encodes CAIQGGNGYEQYF.

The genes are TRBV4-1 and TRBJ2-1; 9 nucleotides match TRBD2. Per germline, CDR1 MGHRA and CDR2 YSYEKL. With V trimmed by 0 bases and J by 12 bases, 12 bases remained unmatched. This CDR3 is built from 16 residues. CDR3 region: CASSQEGGLAGRAQFF. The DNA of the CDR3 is TGCGCCAGCAGCCAAGAGGGAGGGCTAGCGGGGCGCGCGCAGTTCTTC.

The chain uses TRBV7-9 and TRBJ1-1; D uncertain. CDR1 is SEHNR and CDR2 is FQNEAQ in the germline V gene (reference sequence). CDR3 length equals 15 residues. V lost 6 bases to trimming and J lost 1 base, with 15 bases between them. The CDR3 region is CASRINRETNTEAFF. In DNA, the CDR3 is TGTGCCAGCAGGATAAACCGGGAAACGAACACTGAAGCTTTCTTT.

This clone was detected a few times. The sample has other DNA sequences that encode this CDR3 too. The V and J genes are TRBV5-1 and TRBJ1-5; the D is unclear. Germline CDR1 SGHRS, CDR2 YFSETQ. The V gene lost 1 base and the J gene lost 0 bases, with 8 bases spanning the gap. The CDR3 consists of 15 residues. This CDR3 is CASSLSGISNQPQHF. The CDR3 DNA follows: TGCGCCAGCAGCTTGTCCGGGATTAGCAATCAGCCCCAGCATTTT.

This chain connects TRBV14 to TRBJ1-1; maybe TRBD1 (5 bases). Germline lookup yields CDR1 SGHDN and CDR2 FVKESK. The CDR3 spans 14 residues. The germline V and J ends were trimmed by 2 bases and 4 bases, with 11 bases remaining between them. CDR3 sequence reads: CASSQPRGATEAFF. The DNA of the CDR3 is TGTGCCAGCAGCCAACCCCGCGGGGCCACTGAAGCTTTCTTT.

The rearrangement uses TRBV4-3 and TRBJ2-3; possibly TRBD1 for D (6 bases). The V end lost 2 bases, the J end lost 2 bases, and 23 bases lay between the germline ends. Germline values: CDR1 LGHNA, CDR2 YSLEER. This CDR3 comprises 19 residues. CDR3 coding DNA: TGCGCCAGCAGCCAAAGACCATCCTGGACAGTTACCTTCACAGATACGCAGTATTTT. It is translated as CASSQRPSWTVTFTDTQYF.

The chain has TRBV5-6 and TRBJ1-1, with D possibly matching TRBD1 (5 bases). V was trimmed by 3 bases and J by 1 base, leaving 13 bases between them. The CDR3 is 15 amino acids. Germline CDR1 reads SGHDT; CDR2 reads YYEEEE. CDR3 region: CASSWGLQENTEAFF. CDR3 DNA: TGTGCCAGCAGCTGGGGATTACAGGAGAACACTGAAGCTTTCTTT.

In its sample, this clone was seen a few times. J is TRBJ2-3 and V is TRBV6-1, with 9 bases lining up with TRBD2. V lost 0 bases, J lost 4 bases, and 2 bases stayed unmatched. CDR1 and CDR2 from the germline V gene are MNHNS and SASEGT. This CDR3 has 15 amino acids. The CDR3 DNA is TGTGCCAGCAGTGAAGCAAGCGGGGGGCCAGATACGCAGTATTTT. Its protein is CASSEASGGPDTQYF.